The present T cell receptor beta chain was sequenced within a study of blood T cells in healthy people across ages. The CDR3 is 14 residues long. The V gene end was trimmed by 2 bases and the J gene end by 8 bases; junction bases not matched to a gene: 5. Germline V CDR1 and CDR2: MGHDK, SYGVNS. Primed by a sample-barcoded 5' primer and a J-beta primer mix, a second PCR proceeded for about 6 to 12 cycles. TCRdb redid the calling of the 5' RACE reads with MiXCR, one entry per CDR3 protein. The sample contains about 780,000 distinct CDR3 sequences, 20% to 30% of which appear only once. This sample was also put to use in a study of T cells of mothers and their children.

Sequencing input: blood. This TCR was recovered from a boy younger than 18 in good health. The gene calls are TRBV25-1 and TRBJ1-4, with TRBD1 identical over 7 bases. The CDR3 region is CASSEGGQWEKLFF. CDR3 bases: TGTGCCAGCAGTGAAGGGGGACAGTGGGAAAAACTGTTTTTT.